One and the same sample provided the 22 T cell receptor beta chains below, sequenced in a study of blood T cell repertoires in COVID-19. Sequencing used immunoSEQ multiplex PCR; TCRdb keeps in-frame clones, though not all of them. The sample consists of fewer than 350,000 clones, less than 90% of them appearing once. Material: peripheral blood. The receptors were gathered from a woman aged 30 to 39 with COVID-19, enrolled during active disease.

The chain links TRBV14 to TRBJ2-6; TRBD2 agrees at 8 bases. This CDR3 has 17 amino acids. V shed 4 bases and J 3 bases; nucleotides not matched to a gene: 8. CDR1 SGHDN and CDR2 FVKESK come from the germline V gene. CDR3: CASSPGLAGRGANVLTF. CDR3 DNA: TGTGCCAGCAGCCCTGGACTAGCCGGCCGTGGGGCCAACGTCCTGACTTTC.

The chain uses TRBV29-1 and TRBJ2-3, with 9 positions matching TRBD1. V was clipped by 7 bases and J by 6 bases; unmatched bases: 8. The CDR3 extends over 13 amino acids. CDR1 and CDR2 (germline): SQVTM, ANQGSEA. The CDR3 coding sequence is TGCAGCGGCGGGACAGGGATTAGGGATACGCAGTATTTT. Amino acid sequence: CSGGTGIRDTQYF.

In its sample, this clone was seen a few times. The CDR3: CASSAALAASSYNEQFF. CDR3 DNA sequence: TGTGCCAGCAGTGCCGCACTAGCGGCGAGCTCCTACAATGAGCAGTTCTTC. The gene calls are TRBV9 and TRBJ2-1; 8 nucleotides line up with TRBD2. The CDR3 sequence is 17 residues long. The V gene end was trimmed by 5 bases and the J gene end by 0 bases; junction bases not matched to a gene: 10. CDR1 SGDLS and CDR2 YYNGEE come from the germline V gene.

This sequence joins TRBV5-4 and TRBJ2-7, with 11 bases identical to TRBD1. Trimming cost V 3 bases and J 5 bases; bases outside gene matches: 4. The CDR3 has 14 residues. Per germline, CDR1 SGHNT and CDR2 YYREEE (reference sequence). In DNA form, the CDR3 reads TGTGCCAGCAGCTGGGGACAGGGGGGCGACGAGCAGTACTTC. This translates into CASSWGQGGDEQYF.

To note about this clone: Other DNA sequences in this specimen translate into the identical CDR3. The chain couples TRBV5-1 to TRBJ2-7; 8 nucleotides line up with TRBD1. The CDR3 has 13 amino acids. Per the germline V gene, CDR1 is SGHRS and CDR2 is YFSETQ. Trimming at V came to 4 bases and at J to 3 bases, leaving 3 bases not matched to a gene. The CDR3 DNA reads TGCGCCAGCAGCCTGGACAGGGACTACGAGCAGTACTTC. It encodes CASSLDRDYEQYF.

This clone has only a few counts. V and J are TRBV5-4 and TRBJ2-1; 9 bases fit TRBD1. V dropped 3 bases and J dropped 5; count of bases not matched to a gene: 6. Germline V gene sequence: CDR1 SGHNT, CDR2 YYREEE (reference sequence). The CDR3 spans 15 residues. The CDR3 spells CASSSRDRVDNEQFF. CDR3 sequence (DNA): TGTGCCAGCAGCTCGCGGGACAGGGTAGACAATGAGCAGTTCTTC.

This clone was counted ten times or more. The J gene is TRBJ1-1, the V gene TRBV3-1 (or the pseudogene TRBV3-2); D remains unclear. There are 14 residues in the CDR3. Germline V gene data show CDR1 as LGHDT and CDR2 as YNNKEL (reference sequence). V lost 5 bases, J lost 6 bases, and 16 bases lay in between. CDR3 DNA sequence: TGTGCCAGCAGCTTGACGGGAGGGATCGCTGAAGCTTTCTTT. It is translated as CASSLTGGIAEAFF.

The chain has TRBV5-1 and TRBJ2-7; D is uncertain. The germline CDR1 and CDR2 sequences are SGHRS and YFSETQ. The CDR3 consists of 13 residues. V was cut by 4 bases and J by 2 bases, with 10 bases left in between. The CDR3 sequence: CASSAHLTYEQYF. The CDR3 DNA reads TGCGCCAGCAGCGCTCACCTAACCTACGAGCAGTACTTC.

The genes are TRBV29-1 and TRBJ2-1; D gene uncertain. The CDR3 length is 17 residues. Trimming took 4 bases from V and 1 from J, leaving 20 bases between them. Germline-derived CDR1 and CDR2 are SQVTM and ANQGSEA. DNA for the CDR3: TGCAGCGTTGCCTCCCTCATGACACGTCCTTCCTACAATGAGCAGTTCTTC. This gives the protein CSVASLMTRPSYNEQFF.

The gene calls are TRBV12-5 and TRBJ1-2; TRBD1 matches at 9 bases. V gave up 3 bases and J gave up 6 bases; unmatched junction bases: 8. The germline V gene encodes CDR1 LGHNT and CDR2 FRNRAP. The CDR3 has 15 residues. The CDR3 loop is CASGFDPRTGDGYTF. CDR3 DNA sequence: TGTGCTAGTGGTTTTGACCCCCGGACAGGGGATGGCTACACCTTC.

The rearrangement joins TRBV7-2 to TRBJ2-1; D might be TRBD2 (5 bases). CDR1 SGHTA and CDR2 FQGNSA come from the germline V gene. V was trimmed by 1 base and J by 6 bases, leaving 13 bases between them. The CDR3 sequence is 15 residues long. The CDR3 reads CASSLGLTAGNEQFF. The DNA of the CDR3 is TGTGCCAGCAGCTTAGGGCTTACGGCGGGCAATGAGCAGTTCTTC.

The CDR3 nucleotides read TGTGCCAGCAACTCGGACAGGGACTTCTCTGGCTACACCTTC. This translates into CASNSDRDFSGYTF. The genes are TRBV9 and TRBJ1-2; TRBD1 agrees at 8 bases. The length of the CDR3 is 14 residues. Germline assignment: CDR1 SGDLS and CDR2 YYNGEE. J lost 7 bases, V lost 6 bases, and 11 bases had no gene match. The full variable domain, rest sourced from reference TRBV9 and TRBJ1-2, is DSGVTQTPKHLITATGQRVTLRCSPRSGDLSVYWYQQSLDQGLQFLIQYYNGEERAKGNILERFSAQQFPDLHSELNLSSLELGDSALYFCASNSDRDFSGYTFGSGTRLTVV.

CDR3 residues: CSGLGQGYGYTF. CDR3 nucleotides: TGCAGCGGCCTGGGACAGGGTTATGGCTACACCTTC. The chain joins TRBV29-1 to TRBJ1-2; 9 bases map to TRBD1. V gave up 7 bases and J gave up 5 bases; unmatched junction bases: 5. The CDR3 covers 12 residues. Per germline, CDR1 SQVTM and CDR2 ANQGSEA.

The chain couples TRBV7-9 to TRBJ1-2; 10 bases match TRBD1. CDR3 length: 16 amino acids. In germline, CDR1 is SEHNR, CDR2 FQNEAQ (reference sequence). V was pared by 4 bases and J by 8 bases, with 13 bases of the junction left unmatched. Here the CDR3 DNA reads TGTGCCAGCAGCTACCAATTAGACAGGGGGCATGGCGGCTACACCTTC. Translating gives CASSYQLDRGHGGYTF. Filled out from reference TRBV7-9 and TRBJ1-2, the complete variable domain reads DTGVSQNPRHKITKRGQNVTFRCDPISEHNRLYWYRQTLGQGPEFLTYFQNEAQLEKSRLLSDRFSAERPKGSFSTLEIQRTEQGDSAMYLCASSYQLDRGHGGYTFGSGTRLTVV.

This rearrangement joins TRBV7-2 to TRBJ1-5; no clear D gene. The germline CDR1 and CDR2 sequences are SGHTA and FQGNSA. The V end was cut by 4 bases, the J end by 7 bases, with 14 bases between. This CDR3 comprises 14 residues. The CDR3 DNA is TGTGCCAGCAGCTGGGGTGGACGGGAGCAGCCCCAGCATTTT. Its translation is CASSWGGREQPQHF.

This sequence joins TRBV2 and TRBJ2-3; 8 positions match TRBD1. CDR1 and CDR2 from the germline V gene are SNHLY and FYNNEI. The CDR3 length is 14 residues. V gave up 3 bases and J gave up 6 bases; unmatched junction bases: 5. The CDR3 DNA reads as TGTGCCAGCAGTGAGGGCAGGGGGCGGGATACGCAGTATTTT. It specifies CASSEGRGRDTQYF.

The genes are TRBV6-5 and TRBJ2-1; 11 bases agree with TRBD1. J was trimmed by 6 bases and V by 3 bases; bases with no gene match: 4. The CDR3 runs 15 residues. Germline V lookup: CDR1 MNHEY, CDR2 SVGAGI. The CDR3 nucleotides read TGTGCCAGCAGTTATGGGACAGGGGGAGTCAATGAGCAGTTCTTC. Its translation: CASSYGTGGVNEQFF.

V gene TRBV29-1 combines with J gene TRBJ1-2; D perhaps matches TRBD1 (5 bases). Deletions cut 6 bases from V and 2 bases from J, with 10 bases between. The CDR3 is 12 amino acids. Germline V gene sequence: CDR1 SQVTM, CDR2 ANQGSEA. CDR3 protein: CSVTGDNYGYTF. Written as DNA, the CDR3 is TGCAGCGTAACAGGAGACAACTATGGCTACACCTTC.

This chain links TRBV7-5 with TRBJ2-5; TRBD2, the table's D call, was not compared with the DNA. TRBV7-5 is shown as a pseudogene. This CDR3 is 18 amino acids long. The CDR3 is CVRSLGREKSRVQETQYF. In nucleotides, the CDR3 is TGTGTCAGAAGCTTAGGAAGGGAGAAGAGTAGGGTTCAAGAGACCCAGTACTTC.

This chain joins TRBV6-5 and TRBJ2-1; 7 bases are shared with TRBD2. The CDR3 has 15 residues. Germline lookup yields CDR1 MNHEY and CDR2 SVGAGI. V shed 8 bases and J 3 bases; nucleotides not matched to a gene: 10. CDR3 nucleotides: TGTGCCAGCGGAAAGGCTGGCGGGGGCTACAATGAGCAGTTCTTC. Translating gives CASGKAGGGYNEQFF.

This chain links TRBV7-9 with TRBJ2-7; D may be TRBD1 (7 bases). V was pared by 1 base and J by 7 bases, with 20 bases between. Germline CDR1 is SEHNR and CDR2 is FQNEAQ (reference sequence). The CDR3 is 16 residues long. The CDR3 nucleotides read TGTGCCAGCAGCTTAGAGGGGAGGACAGGATCGGATGAGCAGTACTTC. Translation: CASSLEGRTGSDEQYF.

This chain connects TRBV6-1 to TRBJ1-2; unclear D gene. Looked up from germline, CDR1 is MNHNS and CDR2 is SASEGT. V lost 1 base, J lost 4 bases, and 7 bases lay in between. The CDR3 has 13 amino acids. CDR3 sequence: CASSEGLSYGYTF. CDR3 nucleotides: TGTGCCAGCAGTGAAGGTCTGAGCTATGGCTACACCTTC.